Below, 7 T cell receptor beta chains from the same sample are listed, as sequenced in a study of memory B cells and T cells in multiple sclerosis. Libraries were prepared by immunoSEQ multiplex PCR; TCRdb keeps only in-frame clonotypes and omits some of them. Of 40,000 to 50,000 clones listed, roughly 87% were seen once; the top ten hold around 1.1%. After stimulus-free culture, autoproliferating CFSE-dim and non-proliferating CFSE-high T cells were sequenced separately. Replicate wells were pooled after less than eight days of stimulus-free culture of roughly 5x10^7 CFSE-labeled PBMCs. No antigen has been identified for these receptors. The specimen was PBMCs from blood kept in culture. These receptors were collected from a human donor with multiple sclerosis.

The V gene is TRBV19, the J gene TRBJ1-5, with TRBD1 matching over 10 bases. Germline-derived CDR1 and CDR2 are LNHDA and SQIVND (reference sequence). The V gene end was trimmed by 4 bases and the J gene end by 5 bases; junction bases not matched to a gene: 5. CDR3 length: 15 amino acids. The CDR3 DNA reads TGTGCCAGTAGTACAACCGGGACAGGGGATCAGCCCCAGCATTTT. Amino acid sequence: CASSTTGTGDQPQHF.

The table lists this clone with a count of one. This chain uses TRBV5-4 with TRBJ2-7; 12 bases are shared with TRBD2. The CDR3 runs to 16 residues. Germline trimming cut 0 bases from V and 2 bases from J; bases unmatched to any gene: 3. Germline V lookup: CDR1 SGHNT, CDR2 YYREEE (reference sequence). The DNA of the CDR3 is TGTGCCAGCAGCTTGGGAACTAGCGGGGGGACCTACGAGCAGTACTTC. This translates into CASSLGTSGGTYEQYF.

V and J are TRBV30 and TRBJ1-1; D is undetermined. CDR1 is GTSNPN, CDR2 SVGIG, per germline (reference sequence). Trimming cost V 7 bases and J 1 base, with 13 bases left between them. This CDR3 region has 13 residues. The CDR3 DNA reads TGTGCCTATCAGAGGCTGAGGAACACTGAAGCTTTCTTT. This codes for CAYQRLRNTEAFF.

V gene TRBV19 combines with J gene TRBJ2-2; no clear D gene. CDR1 and CDR2 (germline): LNHDA, SQIVND (reference sequence). The CDR3 extends over 14 amino acids. Between the trimmed V and J ends, which lost 3 bases and 2 bases, there was a span of 7 bases. The CDR3 sequence is CASSIRLNTGELFF. DNA of the CDR3: TGTGCCAGTAGTATTCGGTTAAACACCGGGGAGCTGTTTTTT.

The chain couples TRBV4-1 to TRBJ1-1; no firm D call. The germline V gene encodes CDR1 MGHRA and CDR2 YSYEKL. This CDR3 is 14 amino acids long. Trimming shortened V by 1 base and J by 1 base, and 7 bases separated the two germline ends. This chain's CDR3 is CASSQGGGNTEAFF. The CDR3 DNA follows: TGCGCCAGCAGCCAAGGAGGCGGGAACACTGAAGCTTTCTTT.

The chain couples TRBV2 to TRBJ1-4, with D perhaps matching TRBD1 (5 bases). The CDR3 covers 14 residues. CDR1 is SNHLY and CDR2 is FYNNEI in the germline V gene. V gave up 6 bases and J gave up 0 bases, with 8 bases separating them. CDR3 DNA sequence: TGTGCCAGCAGCCGGGGCTCAACTAATGAAAAACTGTTTTTT. The encoded protein is CASSRGSTNEKLFF.

The chain recombines TRBV7-2 with TRBJ2-2; D is ambiguous. V lost 2 bases and J 5 bases, leaving 15 bases between the germline ends. This CDR3 comprises 16 residues. From germline, CDR1 is SGHTA and CDR2 FQGNSA. The CDR3 DNA reads TGTGCCAGCAGCTTACGGTTGGGCAGCTCTACCGGGGAGCTGTTTTTT. The encoded protein is CASSLRLGSSTGELFF.